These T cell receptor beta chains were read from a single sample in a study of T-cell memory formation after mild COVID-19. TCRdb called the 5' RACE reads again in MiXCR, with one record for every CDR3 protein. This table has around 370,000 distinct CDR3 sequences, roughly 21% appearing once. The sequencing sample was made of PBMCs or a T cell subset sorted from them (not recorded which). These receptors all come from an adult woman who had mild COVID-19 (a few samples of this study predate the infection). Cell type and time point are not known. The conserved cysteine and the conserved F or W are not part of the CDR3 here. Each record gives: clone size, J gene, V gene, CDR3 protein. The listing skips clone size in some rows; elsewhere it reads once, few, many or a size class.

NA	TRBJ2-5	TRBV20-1	SASVLAGPLQETQY
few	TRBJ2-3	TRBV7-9	ASRGKRGPTTDTQY
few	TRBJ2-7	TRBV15	ATSRDRGQGYEQY
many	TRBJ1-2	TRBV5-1	ASRPSPGQFYGYT
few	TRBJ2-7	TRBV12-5	ASGLGRDEQY
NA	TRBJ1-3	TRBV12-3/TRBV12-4	ASSLFSAGSGNTIY
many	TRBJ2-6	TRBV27	ASSSLSGANVLT
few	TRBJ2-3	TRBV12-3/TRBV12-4	ASSLFRTGLASDTDTQY
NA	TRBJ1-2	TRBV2	ASRGTANYGYT
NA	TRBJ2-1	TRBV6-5	ASSSLREAEQF
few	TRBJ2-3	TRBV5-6	ASSGGRATDTQY
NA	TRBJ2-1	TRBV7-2	ASSPGWAGPDNEQF
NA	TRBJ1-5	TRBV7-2	ASSSQGGPQH
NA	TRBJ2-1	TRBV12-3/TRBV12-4	ASSFGTSLINEQF
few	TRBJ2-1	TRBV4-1	ASSQDAPTVDEQF
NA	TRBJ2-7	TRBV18	ASSTNGGLGEQY
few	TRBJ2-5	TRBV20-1	SAREGSGRAGETQY
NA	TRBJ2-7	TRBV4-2	ASSHPYEEQY
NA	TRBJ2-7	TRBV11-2	ASSFLKYEQY
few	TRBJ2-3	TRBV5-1	ASSLGQGNGYTQY
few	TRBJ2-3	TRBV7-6	ASSHRTSGSTDTQY
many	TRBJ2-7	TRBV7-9	ASSLEGAYEQY
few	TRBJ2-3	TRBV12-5	ASGEDRVLFTDTQY
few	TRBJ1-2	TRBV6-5	ASSYSKGGYT
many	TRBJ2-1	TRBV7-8	ASSSSGGLYNEQF
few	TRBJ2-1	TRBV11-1	ASSPPGLEGGDEQF
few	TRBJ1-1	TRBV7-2	ASSYRGSNTEAF
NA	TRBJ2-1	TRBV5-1	ASSYGDNEQF
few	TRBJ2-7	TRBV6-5	ASSYSGQGYYEQY
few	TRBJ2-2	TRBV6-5	ASSFLTSGSPNTGELF
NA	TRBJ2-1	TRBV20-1	SARTSGLEQF
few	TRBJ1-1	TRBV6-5	ASREGLFTEAF
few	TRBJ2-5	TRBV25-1	ASSPRNPGLAGQETQY
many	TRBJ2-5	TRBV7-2	ASSLGLAVETQY
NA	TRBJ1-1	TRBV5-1	ASSFTAGAPEAF
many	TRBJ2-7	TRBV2	ASSEVMIYEQY
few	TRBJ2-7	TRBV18	ASSPGGAGYEQY